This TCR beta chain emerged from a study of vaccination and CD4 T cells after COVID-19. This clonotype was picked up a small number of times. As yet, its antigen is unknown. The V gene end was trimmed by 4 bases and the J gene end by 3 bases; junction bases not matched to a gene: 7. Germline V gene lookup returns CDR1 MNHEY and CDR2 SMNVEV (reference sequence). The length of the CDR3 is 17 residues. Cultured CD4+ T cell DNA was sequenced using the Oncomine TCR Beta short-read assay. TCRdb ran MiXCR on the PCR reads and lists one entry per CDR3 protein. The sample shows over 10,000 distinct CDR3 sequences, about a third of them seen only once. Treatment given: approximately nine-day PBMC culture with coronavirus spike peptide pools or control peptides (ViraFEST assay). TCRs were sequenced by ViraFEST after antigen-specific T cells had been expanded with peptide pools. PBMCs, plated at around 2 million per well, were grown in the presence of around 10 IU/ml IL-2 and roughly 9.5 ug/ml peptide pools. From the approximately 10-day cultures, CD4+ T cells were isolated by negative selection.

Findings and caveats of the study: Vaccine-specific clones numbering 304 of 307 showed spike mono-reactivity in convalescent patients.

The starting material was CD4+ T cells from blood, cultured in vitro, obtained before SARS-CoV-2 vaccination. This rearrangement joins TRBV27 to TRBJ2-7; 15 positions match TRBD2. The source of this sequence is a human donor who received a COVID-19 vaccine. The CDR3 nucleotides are TGTGCCAGCAGTTCTCCGGGACTAGCGGGGGGTGTCTACGAGCAGTACTTC. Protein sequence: CASSSPGLAGGVYEQYF.